Following are 30 T cell receptor beta chains from one sample sequenced in a study of cytomegalovirus exposure and HLA in healthy donors. PCR was performed using 60 Vbeta and 13 Jbeta primers. Here immunoSEQ multiplex PCR was the method, and the copy in TCRdb shows in-frame clones only, minus some. The data contain roughly 100,000 clones, around 75% of them seen just once; the ten biggest clones take up roughly 9.8%. The material sequenced was PBMCs. These receptor sequences come from a man aged 18 to 30 in good health and CMV-seropositive.

The J gene is TRBJ2-4, the V gene TRBV27; tentative D call: TRBD1 (6 bases). The germline gives CDR1 MNHEY, CDR2 SMNVEV (reference sequence). CDR3 size: 16 residues. With 5 bases removed from V and 0 bases from J, the gap between germline ends came to 14 bases. CDR3 DNA: TGTGCCAGCAGTACAATCCAGGGGATAGCCAAAAACATTCAGTACTTC. Protein sequence: CASSTIQGIAKNIQYF.

The gene calls are TRBV6-5 and TRBJ1-2; the match to TRBD1 covers 7 bases. This CDR3 has 16 residues. Germline lookup yields CDR1 MNHEY and CDR2 SVGAGI. V lost 0 bases and J lost 8; bases outside the gene matches: 12. The CDR3 nucleotides are TGTGCCAGCAGTTACTCGCTTCAGGGGGGTCCTGGGGGCTACACCTTC. Translated, it gives CASSYSLQGGPGGYTF.

This clone was found a few times. The chain is built from TRBV5-1 and TRBJ2-3; D is possibly TRBD1 (5 bases). Trimming left V 6 bases short and J 3 bases short, with 11 bases between. Germline CDR1 and CDR2: SGHRS and YFSETQ. CDR3 size: 13 residues. Written as DNA, the CDR3 is TGCGCCAGCACGTTTCAGGGAACAGATACGCAGTATTTT. Translation gives CASTFQGTDTQYF.

The V and J genes are TRBV6-5 and TRBJ2-5; D gene ambiguous. CDR3 length: 13 residues. With 8 bases removed from V and 5 bases from J, the gap between germline ends came to 15 bases. Germline CDR1 MNHEY, CDR2 SVGAGI. The CDR3 protein is CASGLSLRETQYF. The CDR3 region has the DNA TGTGCCAGCGGTCTAAGCCTCCGGGAGACCCAGTACTTC.

The chain links TRBV27 to TRBJ2-1; 11 bases agree with TRBD2. Trimming took 3 bases from V and 11 from J; bases not matched to a gene: 3. The CDR3 runs to 13 residues. CDR1 and CDR2 (germline): MNHEY, SMNVEV (reference sequence). CDR3 loop: CASSLRLAGKQFF. DNA of the CDR3: TGTGCCAGCAGTTTGCGACTAGCGGGAAAGCAGTTCTTC.

This clone was seen a few times. The V gene is TRBV6-5, the J gene TRBJ2-3; 7 bases align to TRBD2. Germline V gene lookup returns CDR1 MNHEY and CDR2 SVGAGI. Germline trimming cut 4 bases from V and 2 bases from J; bases unmatched to any gene: 6. CDR3 length equals 15 residues. This CDR3 reads CASSFQRGVTDTQYF. As DNA, the CDR3 is TGTGCCAGCAGTTTTCAGCGGGGTGTCACAGATACGCAGTATTTT.

Only a few counts were recorded for this clone. The genes are TRBV6-1 and TRBJ2-5, with 9 bases fitting TRBD2. Germline-derived CDR1 and CDR2 are MNHNS and SASEGT. J gave up 0 bases and V 0 bases, and 8 bases lay outside the gene matches. This CDR3 has 18 residues. The CDR3 DNA reads TGTGCCAGCAGTGAAGCGCGAGCGGGGGGACCGAACCAAGAGACCCAGTACTTC. Translated, it gives CASSEARAGGPNQETQYF.

V and J are TRBV5-6 and TRBJ2-7; tentative D call: TRBD1 (6 bases). V lost 3 bases to trimming and J lost 1 base, with 14 bases between them. The CDR3 extends over 15 amino acids. CDR1 and CDR2 (germline): SGHDT, YYEEEE. The CDR3 DNA is TGTGCCAGCAGCTACAGGACAGTGTCGTCCTACGAGCAGTACTTC. Translating gives CASSYRTVSSYEQYF.

This clone was detected only a few times. The chain has TRBV7-8 and TRBJ2-7, with D unresolved. The CDR3 runs 13 residues. Germline CDR1 reads SGHVS; CDR2 reads FQNEAQ. V dropped 3 bases and J dropped 5 bases, with 11 bases sitting between them. CDR3 residues: CASSLELVHEQYF. CDR3 in DNA: TGTGCCAGCAGCTTGGAGTTAGTCCACGAGCAGTACTTC. Using reference TRBV7-8 and TRBJ2-7 for the parts outside the CDR3, the full variable domain is GAGVSQSPRYKVAKRGQDVALRCDPISGHVSLFWYQQALGQGPEFLTYFQNEAQLDKSGLPSDRFFAERPEGSVSTLKIQRTQQEDSAVYLCASSLELVHEQYFGPGTRLTVT.

The chain recombines TRBV6-1 with TRBJ2-1; D possibly corresponds to TRBD2 (5 bases). Germline V CDR1 and CDR2: MNHNS, SASEGT. The CDR3 spans 11 residues. The ends were cut back, 7 bases at V and 10 bases at J, with 11 bases in the middle. This chain's CDR3 is CASTITGEQFF. In nucleotides, the CDR3 is TGTGCCAGCACTATAACGGGGGAGCAGTTCTTC.

This clone came up a few times. The rearrangement links TRBV6-5 to TRBJ2-3, with D perhaps TRBD2 (6 bases). The CDR3 runs to 13 residues. Germline CDR1 MNHEY, CDR2 SVGAGI. V lost 6 bases, J lost 5 bases, and 12 bases lay in between. The CDR3 sequence: CASSLRRGDTQYF. The DNA of the CDR3 is TGTGCCAGCAGCCTTAGGAGGGGAGATACGCAGTATTTT.

This clone was counted a few times. V usage is TRBV10-3 and J usage is TRBJ2-7; D is perhaps TRBD2 (7 bases). V was pared by 5 bases and J by 2 bases, with 19 bases between. The germline V gene encodes CDR1 ENHRY and CDR2 SYGVKD. The CDR3 length is 16 residues. The CDR3 region is CAISPGGRGDTYEQYF. CDR3 nucleotide sequence: TGTGCCATCAGTCCCGGGGGGCGTGGTGATACCTACGAGCAGTACTTC.

The V call is TRBV30, the J call TRBJ1-5; 11 bases fit TRBD1. The V segment lost 0 bases and the J segment 5 bases; nucleotides outside the gene matches: 12. CDR1 is GTSNPN, CDR2 SVGIG, per germline (reference sequence). CDR3 length: 18 residues. CDR3 region: CAWSVTARTGGPHQPQHF. In DNA form, the CDR3 reads TGTGCCTGGAGTGTAACCGCTCGGACAGGGGGCCCCCATCAGCCCCAGCATTTT. The variable domain in full, with the rest retrieved from reference TRBV30 and TRBJ1-5, is SQTIHQWPATLVQPVGSPLSLECTVEGTSNPNLYWYRQAAGRGLQLLFYSVGIGQISSEVPQNLSASRPQDRQFILSSKKLLLSDSGFYLCAWSVTARTGGPHQPQHFGDGTRLSIL.

This chain links TRBV28 with TRBJ2-7; weak D call: TRBD1 (7 bases). Germline V gene data show CDR1 as MDHEN and CDR2 as SYDVKM. V gave up 9 bases and J gave up 7 bases, with 22 bases separating them. This CDR3 is 14 amino acids long. The CDR3 loop is CASSRVQGGREQYF. Written as DNA, the CDR3 is TGTGCCAGTTCCCGTGTGCAGGGGGGCCGGGAGCAGTACTTC.

The genes are TRBV7-9 and TRBJ1-3; 7 bases agree with TRBD1. The ends lost 6 bases at V and 4 bases at J; junction bases unmatched: 9. Germline-derived CDR1 and CDR2 are SEHNR and FQNEAQ (reference sequence). The CDR3 is made up of 15 amino acids. The CDR3 coding sequence is TGTGCCAGCAGACTCTACAGGGGACCCGGAAACACCATATATTTT. Its protein is CASRLYRGPGNTIYF. Complete variable domain (other parts from reference TRBV7-9 and TRBJ1-3): DTGVSQNPRHKITKRGQNVTFRCDPISEHNRLYWYRQTLGQGPEFLTYFQNEAQLEKSRLLSDRFSAERPKGSFSTLEIQRTEQGDSAMYLCASRLYRGPGNTIYFGEGSWLTVV.

In this sample, this clone turned up a few times. The gene calls are TRBV28 and TRBJ1-5; TRBD1 is a possible D gene (5 bases). V was pared by 2 bases and J by 6 bases, with 17 bases between. Per germline, CDR1 MDHEN and CDR2 SYDVKM. This CDR3 region has 16 residues. The CDR3 spells CASSLAVRGGLQPQHF. The CDR3 DNA sequence: TGTGCCAGCAGTTTAGCAGTAAGGGGAGGGCTTCAGCCCCAGCATTTT.

The rearrangement links TRBV6-6 to TRBJ2-1; perhaps TRBD2 as D (6 bases). Trimming removed 6 bases from V and 0 bases from J, with 12 bases in between. In germline, CDR1 is MNHNY, CDR2 SVGAGI (reference sequence). CDR3 size: 15 residues. Here the CDR3 reads CASRLAESSYNEQFF. The CDR3 region has the DNA TGTGCCAGCAGATTAGCGGAGAGCTCCTACAATGAGCAGTTCTTC.

The chain couples TRBV18 to TRBJ2-7; 16 bases are shared with TRBD2. Germline V CDR1 and CDR2: KGHSH, LQKENI. The CDR3 is made up of 17 amino acids. V shed 4 bases and J 6 bases; nucleotides not matched to a gene: 9. The CDR3 nucleotides read TGTGCCAGCTCACTAGGGACTAGCGGGGGGGCGAACTTCGAGCAGTACTTC. This translates into CASSLGTSGGANFEQYF.

The CDR3 DNA sequence: TGTGCCAGTAGTATTAGCGGGGGATTCCCCGGGGAGCTGTTTTTT. It encodes CASSISGGFPGELFF. This sequence joins TRBV19 and TRBJ2-2; 9 nucleotides align to TRBD2. Germline V gene data show CDR1 as LNHDA and CDR2 as SQIVND (reference sequence). This CDR3 comprises 15 residues. V lost 3 bases and J lost 6; bases outside the gene matches: 5.

This sequence joins TRBV6-5 and TRBJ2-2, with TRBD2 matching over 11 bases. Germline V lookup: CDR1 MNHEY, CDR2 SVGAGI. The CDR3 has 15 residues. Trimming took 6 bases from V and 7 from J; bases not matched to a gene: 7. CDR3 DNA sequence: TGTGCCAGCAGCAGTAGCGGGGGGGACGGCGGGGAGCTGTTTTTT. Protein: CASSSSGGDGGELFF.

This clone was observed a few times. The CDR3 sequence is CASSTDSNYGYTF. CDR3 in DNA: TGCGCCAGCAGCACGGACAGTAACTATGGCTACACCTTC. The genes are TRBV5-1 and TRBJ1-2; D perhaps matches TRBD1 (6 bases). The length of the CDR3 is 13 residues. Germline loops: CDR1 SGHRS, CDR2 YFSETQ. Trimming removed 4 bases from V and 1 base from J, with 8 bases in between.

This clone came up a few times. The chain joins TRBV19 to TRBJ1-3; TRBD1 might be the D (5 bases). The germline gives CDR1 LNHDA, CDR2 SQIVND (reference sequence). Trimming pared 5 bases from V and 9 bases from J, leaving 14 bases between. The CDR3 runs to 13 residues. The CDR3 is CASSADKGATIYF. CDR3 nucleotide sequence: TGTGCCAGTAGTGCTGACAAAGGGGCCACCATATATTTT. Combining the CDR3 with reference TRBV19 and TRBJ1-3 gives the whole variable domain DGGITQSPKYLFRKEGQNVTLSCEQNLNHDAMYWYRQDPGQGLRLIYYSQIVNDFQKGDIAEGYSVSREKKESFPLTVTSAQKNPTAFYLCASSADKGATIYFGEGSWLTVV.

This clone was picked up a small number of times. The J gene is TRBJ1-2, the V gene TRBV2; D is uncertain. The germline CDR1 and CDR2 sequences are SNHLY and FYNNEI. CDR3 length: 14 residues. V was pared by 3 bases and J by 0 bases, with 8 bases between. The CDR3 reads CASSDQDTNYGYTF. The CDR3 nucleotides are TGTGCCAGCAGTGACCAAGACACTAACTATGGCTACACCTTC.

V usage is TRBV9 and J usage is TRBJ1-1; 12 bases match TRBD1. Germline lookup yields CDR1 SGDLS and CDR2 YYNGEE. The CDR3 extends over 14 amino acids. V lost 4 bases and J lost 6; bases outside the gene matches: 4. CDR3 region: CASSPGTGGPEAFF. CDR3 sequence (DNA): TGTGCCAGCAGCCCGGGGACAGGGGGCCCTGAAGCTTTCTTT.

This chain links TRBV2 with TRBJ2-1, with D hard to call. The CDR3 covers 11 residues. With 6 bases removed from V and 12 bases from J, the gap between germline ends came to 12 bases. The V gene's germline CDR1 is SNHLY and CDR2 FYNNEI. The CDR3 region is CASRPYSGQFF. CDR3 DNA: TGTGCCAGCAGACCATACTCAGGGCAGTTCTTC.

Here the CDR3 reads CASSWQGTEAFF. The CDR3 region has the DNA TGTGCCAGCAGCTGGCAGGGGACTGAAGCTTTCTTT. This sequence joins TRBV11-1 and TRBJ1-1; D might be TRBD1 (6 bases). V gave up 4 bases and J gave up 5 bases, with 8 bases separating them. The CDR3 totals 12 residues. Looked up from germline, CDR1 is SGHAT and CDR2 is FQDESV (reference sequence).

This chain connects TRBV7-9 to TRBJ2-4; D uncertain. V gave up 3 bases and J gave up 0 bases, with 6 bases separating them. CDR3 length equals 14 residues. Germline V gives CDR1 SEHNR, CDR2 FQNEAQ (reference sequence). Here the CDR3 reads CASSFLLAKNIQYF. The CDR3 DNA follows: TGTGCCAGCAGCTTCCTACTAGCCAAAAACATTCAGTACTTC.

This clone was seen just once. V and J are TRBV5-1 and TRBJ1-4; D is possibly TRBD1 (5 bases). Trimming took 3 bases from V and 2 from J, leaving 11 bases between them. Germline V gene lookup returns CDR1 SGHRS and CDR2 YFSETQ. This CDR3 is built from 15 residues. The CDR3 protein is CASSSSGVTNEKLFF. The CDR3 DNA follows: TGCGCCAGCAGCTCGTCGGGGGTGACTAATGAAAAACTGTTTTTT. Based on the CDR3 plus reference TRBV5-1 and TRBJ1-4, the full variable domain is KAGVTQTPRYLIKTRGQQVTLSCSPISGHRSVSWYQQTPGQGLQFLFEYFSETQRNKGNFPGRFSGRQFSNSRSEMNVSTLELGDSALYLCASSSSGVTNEKLFFGSGTQLSVL.

The J gene is TRBJ2-2, the V gene TRBV5-1, with 9 nucleotides matching TRBD1. Looked up from germline, CDR1 is SGHRS and CDR2 is YFSETQ. The J segment lost 6 bases and the V segment lost 4 bases, leaving 10 bases of the junction unmatched. The CDR3 is made up of 16 amino acids. CDR3 nucleotide sequence: TGCGCCAGCAGCGTGGTGTCCGGGACAGGGTCCGGGGAGCTGTTTTTT. This codes for CASSVVSGTGSGELFF.

V is TRBV19 and J is TRBJ1-1; 9 nucleotides align to TRBD1. This CDR3 has 15 amino acids. Germline-derived CDR1 and CDR2 are LNHDA and SQIVND (reference sequence). V lost 1 base and J lost 8; bases outside the gene matches: 8. The CDR3 reads CASSIGDRVTGEAFF. CDR3 nucleotides: TGTGCCAGTAGTATAGGGGACAGGGTAACGGGGGAAGCTTTCTTT.